Presented here are 20 T cell receptor beta chains from one specimen sequenced in a study of Ad26.COV2.S vaccination and SARS-CoV-2 variants. Treatment denoted: about 20 received Ad26.COV2.S at low or high dose, single or two shots; about 5 received placebo; per-sample allocation not given. Samples analyzed were those drawn on day 63 after the first vaccine or placebo injection. Using immunoSEQ multiplex PCR, the repertoire was profiled, and TCRdb retains in-frame clones only, with some absent. The table shows 380,000 or so clones, with around four fifths occurring only once. This material consisted of peripheral blood, taken in a trial of Ad26.COV2.S vaccine versus placebo. Every receptor here comes from a person aged 18-60 years who received the Ad26.COV2.S COVID-19 vaccine or a placebo.

In regard to this clone: Other DNA sequences of this sample code for an identical CDR3. The gene calls are TRBV15 and TRBJ2-6, with 8 bases aligning to TRBD1. The CDR3 length is 16 residues. V was clipped by 1 base and J by 1 base; unmatched bases: 0. The germline V gene has CDR1 LNHNV and CDR2 YYDKDF (reference sequence). The CDR3 nucleotides are TGTGCCACCAGCAGAGGGACAGGGTCTGGGGCCAACGTCCTGACTTTC. It specifies CATSRGTGSGANVLTF.

V is TRBV11-2 and J is TRBJ2-5, with 11 bases matching TRBD1. V lost 5 bases, J lost 5 bases, and 7 bases stayed unmatched. Germline CDR1 SGHAT, CDR2 FQNNGV. This CDR3 spans 15 amino acids. CDR3 region: CASSDRTGGSETQYF. The CDR3 coding sequence is TGTGCCAGCAGCGATAGGACAGGGGGCAGCGAGACCCAGTACTTC.

The chain combines TRBV7-9 with TRBJ1-1; maybe TRBD1 (6 bases). The CDR3 extends over 14 amino acids. Germline CDR1 is SEHNR and CDR2 is FQNEAQ (reference sequence). Trimming stripped 2 bases from V and 3 bases from J, with 10 bases between. The CDR3 DNA reads TGTGCCAGCAGCTTACAGGGGCTGTACACTGAAGCTTTCTTT. This sequence encodes CASSLQGLYTEAFF. The full variable domain, completed using reference TRBV7-9 and TRBJ1-1, is DTGVSQNPRHKITKRGQNVTFRCDPISEHNRLYWYRQTLGQGPEFLTYFQNEAQLEKSRLLSDRFSAERPKGSFSTLEIQRTEQGDSAMYLCASSLQGLYTEAFFGQGTRLTVV.

The chain combines TRBV5-4 with TRBJ2-7; D remains unclear. The germline V gene encodes CDR1 SGHNT and CDR2 YYREEE (reference sequence). V lost 3 bases to trimming and J lost 6 bases, with 16 bases between them. There are 14 residues in the CDR3. CDR3 sequence (DNA): TGTGCCAGCAGCTCCCGCCTGGGAAACACCGAGCAGTACTTC. Protein product: CASSSRLGNTEQYF.

Only one count was recorded for this clone. The chain has TRBV18 and TRBJ1-5; D unclear. Germline V gives CDR1 KGHSH, CDR2 LQKENI. This CDR3 is built from 15 residues. V lost 3 bases, J lost 4 bases, and 13 bases lay in between. CDR3 nucleotide sequence: TGTGCCAGCTCACCTATTGCGGGTTCAAATCAGCCCCAGCATTTT. It yields the protein CASSPIAGSNQPQHF.

The rearrangement joins TRBV2 to TRBJ2-3; D remains ambiguous. Germline V gives CDR1 SNHLY, CDR2 FYNNEI. Trimming took 5 bases from V and 2 from J, leaving 5 bases between them. CDR3 length: 12 residues. In DNA, the CDR3 is TGTGCCAGCAGTCGACTCACAGATACGCAGTATTTT. This gives the protein CASSRLTDTQYF. The complete variable domain, with remaining parts taken from reference TRBV2 and TRBJ2-3, reads EPEVTQTPSHQVTQMGQEVILRCVPISNHLYFYWYRQILGQKVEFLVSFYNNEISEKSEIFDDQFSVERPDGSNFTLKIRSTKLEDSAMYFCASSRLTDTQYFGPGTRLTVL.

The chain joins TRBV6-2 or TRBV6-3 to TRBJ1-5; 10 bases line up with TRBD1. The length of the CDR3 is 17 residues. V shed 4 bases and J 6 bases; nucleotides not matched to a gene: 12. The germline V gene has CDR1 MNHEY and CDR2 SVGEGT. The CDR3 DNA reads as TGTGCCAGCAGTTCGTCCTGGGACAGGGGTAGGGGTCAGCCCCAGCATTTT. Translated: CASSSSWDRGRGQPQHF.

The genes are TRBV7-3 and TRBJ1-3; no definite D call. Germline V gene lookup returns CDR1 SGHTA and CDR2 FQGTGA. This CDR3 has 13 amino acids. V dropped 0 bases and J dropped 3 bases, with 3 bases sitting between them. The CDR3 nucleotides are TGTGCCAGCAGCTTAACTCATGGAAACACCATATATTTT. Its translation: CASSLTHGNTIYF.

The chain combines TRBV28 with TRBJ2-5; TRBD1 aligns across 7 bases. Germline loops: CDR1 MDHEN, CDR2 SYDVKM. Losses at the gene ends were 2 bases for V and 2 bases for J; bases not matched to a gene: 5. CDR3 length: 15 residues. The CDR3 protein is CASSLGGRGQETQYF. CDR3 DNA: TGTGCCAGCAGTTTAGGGGGCAGGGGGCAAGAGACCCAGTACTTC.

The genes are TRBV6-2 or TRBV6-3 and TRBJ1-1; the D is unclear. This CDR3 has 11 amino acids. Germline values: CDR1 MNHEY, CDR2 SVGEGT. Trimming removed 5 bases at V and 7 bases at J, with 8 bases between. CDR3 DNA sequence: TGTGCCAGCAGTCGACGGGGTGAAGCTTTCTTT. The encoded protein is CASSRRGEAFF.

CDR3 protein: CASSQAQHYNEQFF. CDR3 DNA sequence: TGTGCCAGCAGCCAAGCGCAGCATTACAATGAGCAGTTCTTC. The rearrangement links TRBV14 to TRBJ2-1; D remains unclear. V was trimmed by 1 base and J by 4 bases, leaving 8 bases between them. CDR1 is SGHDN, CDR2 FVKESK, per germline. The CDR3 contains 14 residues.

The rearrangement links TRBV6-5 to TRBJ1-3; D perhaps matches TRBD1 (5 bases). This CDR3 comprises 14 residues. Germline V gene lookup returns CDR1 MNHEY and CDR2 SVGAGI. V was trimmed by 7 bases and J by 1 base, leaving 11 bases between them. The CDR3 reads CASIRGVSGNTIYF. The CDR3 region has the DNA TGTGCCAGCATCCGAGGGGTATCTGGAAACACCATATATTTT.

The rearrangement joins TRBV29-1 to TRBJ2-7, with D possibly being TRBD1 or TRBD2 (5 bases each). Germline CDR1 reads SQVTM; CDR2 reads ANQGSEA. Between the trimmed V and J ends, which lost 0 bases and 1 base, there was a span of 13 bases. CDR3 size: 15 residues. Written as DNA, the CDR3 is TGCAGCGTTGAAGATTCAGCAGGGAGTTCCTACGAGCAGTACTTC. Its translation is CSVEDSAGSSYEQYF.

V gene TRBV29-1 combines with J gene TRBJ2-7; the D call may be TRBD1 or TRBD2 (5 bases each). Trimming left V 4 bases short and J 3 bases short, with 10 bases between. The germline V gene has CDR1 SQVTM and CDR2 ANQGSEA. This CDR3 spans 12 amino acids. DNA for the CDR3: TGCAGCGTTGCCCCGAGGGGCTACGAGCAGTACTTC. Residues: CSVAPRGYEQYF.

DNA of the CDR3: TGTGCTAGTGGTTCCCCAGCAAGGGACCCCTACGAGCAGTACTTC. It translates to CASGSPARDPYEQYF. The chain joins TRBV12-5 to TRBJ2-7, with D tentatively TRBD1 or TRBD2 (5 bases each). Looked up from germline, CDR1 is LGHNT and CDR2 is FRNRAP. Trimming stripped 4 bases from V and 2 bases from J, with 15 bases between. CDR3 length: 15 amino acids.

The table lists this clone with many counts. The chain has TRBV18 and TRBJ1-5; D uncertain. CDR3 length: 14 residues. Germline V CDR1 and CDR2: KGHSH, LQKENI. The V and J ends lost 4 bases and 4 bases respectively, with 11 bases between them. CDR3 nucleotides: TGTGCCAGCTCACTGGATGAAGGGAATCAGCCCCAGCATTTT. As protein: CASSLDEGNQPQHF.

The chain is built from TRBV18 and TRBJ1-1; TRBD1 aligns across 8 bases. The germline CDR1 and CDR2 sequences are KGHSH and LQKENI. With V trimmed by 2 bases and J by 0 bases, 5 bases remained unmatched. This CDR3 contains 16 residues. The CDR3 DNA reads TGTGCCAGCTCACCAAGGAGGACAGGGATGAACACTGAAGCTTTCTTT. This gives the protein CASSPRRTGMNTEAFF.

V and J are TRBV2 and TRBJ1-4; no firm D call. This CDR3 is 12 amino acids long. Germline V gives CDR1 SNHLY, CDR2 FYNNEI. The V gene lost 7 bases and the J gene lost 8 bases, with 11 bases spanning the gap. The CDR3 loop is CASIEDGEKLFF. CDR3 bases: TGTGCCAGCATCGAAGACGGCGAAAAACTGTTTTTT.

This chain uses TRBV7-9 with TRBJ1-4; 8 bases agree with TRBD1. The CDR3 extends over 18 amino acids. The germline V gene has CDR1 SEHNR and CDR2 FQNEAQ (reference sequence). V lost 5 bases to trimming and J lost 5 bases; unmatched junction nucleotides: 16. The CDR3 nucleotides are TGTGCCAGCAGCCTAGGCGGGACAGGACGTTGGGAAAATGAAAAACTGTTTTTT. Amino acid sequence: CASSLGGTGRWENEKLFF.

This clone came up a few times. This sequence joins TRBV6-2 or TRBV6-3 and TRBJ2-3, with a possible D match to TRBD2 (5 bases). The germline V gene encodes CDR1 MNHEY and CDR2 SVGEGT. Trimming pared 1 base from V and 5 bases from J, leaving 10 bases between. This CDR3 has 14 amino acids. The CDR3 region is CASSYLYRGDTQYF. The CDR3 DNA sequence: TGTGCCAGCAGTTACTTGTACCGGGGAGATACGCAGTATTTT.